This T cell receptor (beta chain) was captured in a study of cytomegalovirus exposure and HLA in healthy donors. The protocol was immunoSEQ multiplex PCR, while the TCRdb copy is restricted to in-frame clones and leaves out a portion. The sample contains over 85,000 clones, approximately 94% of which appear only once. The sequence was obtained from a young woman in good health and CMV-seropositive. Sequencing input: PBMCs.

The CDR3 nucleotides read TGTGCCAGCAGAGTGGACAGGGAGAACACTGAAGCTTTCTTT. Translation gives CASRVDRENTEAFF. The V call is TRBV11-2, the J call TRBJ1-1; 8 nucleotides align to TRBD1. V gave up 6 bases and J gave up 1 base; unmatched junction bases: 4. CDR3 length equals 14 residues. The V gene's germline CDR1 is SGHAT and CDR2 FQNNGV.